This T cell receptor beta chain was identified in a study of beta chain features in type 1 diabetes. V was clipped by 3 bases and J by 0 bases, with 13 bases between them. CDR1 is SGHNT and CDR2 is YYREEE in the germline V gene (reference sequence). The CDR3 is made up of 15 amino acids. This clone was counted a few times. The entirety of the isolated RNA underwent reverse transcription, so expressed TCRB transcripts were sequenced. Profiled with immunoSEQ multiplex PCR; TCRdb holds only in-frame clones, not every one. The sample consists of hundreds of thousands of clones, 15% to 17% of them appearing once.

The chain carries TRBV5-4 and TRBJ2-7, with a tentative D call TRBD2 (5 bases). This sequence was found in a man younger than 35 in good health. Sequencing used naive CD4+ T cells from blood. CDR3 in DNA: TGTGCCAGCAGCTCCCGGACTCGGAGCTCCTACGAGCAGTACTTC. Translating gives CASSSRTRSSYEQYF.